This is a list of T cell receptor beta chains from one sample in a study of shared clonotypes between healthy human individuals. The data were produced by immunoSEQ multiplex PCR, yet TCRdb's version contains in-frame clones alone and is incomplete. The repertoire holds some 660,000 clones, with 73% as singletons. The sample was memory CD4+ T cells sorted from blood. These TCRs come from a woman between 25 and 40 years old in good health. CDR3s include the opening cysteine and the closing phenylalanine or tryptophan. The D gene is left open where the match is weak. The size field is filled for only some rows; it gives once, few, many or a size class.

abundance	d_gene	v_gene	j_gene	len	CDR3aa	CDR3nt
.	.	TRBV18	TRBJ1-5	14	CASSRDGAKQPQHF	TGTGCCAGCTCACGGGACGGCGCCAAGCAGCCCCAGCATTTT
.	.	TRBV6-5	TRBJ2-1	14	CASSLREPYNEQFF	TGTGCCAGCAGCCTCCGGGAACCCTACAATGAGCAGTTCTTC
.	.	TRBV27	TRBJ2-7	17	CASSLSSSPAWSYEQYF	TGTGCCAGCAGTTTATCGTCAAGCCCCGCTTGGTCATACGAGCAGTACTTC
.	.	TRBV28	TRBJ2-2	14	CASSYRGAGGELFF	TGTGCCAGCAGTTACCGGGGGGCCGGCGGGGAGCTGTTTTTT
.	.	TRBV28	TRBJ1-4	15	CASSLEGKRGEKLFF	TGTGCCAGCAGTTTGGAGGGAAAGAGGGGTGAAAAACTGTTTTTT
.	TRBD2	TRBV14	TRBJ2-7	15	CASSRVGLAGDEQYF	TGTGCCAGCAGCCGCGTGGGACTAGCGGGAGACGAGCAGTACTTC
.	TRBD1	TRBV6-5	TRBJ1-1	15	CASSSTGTANTEAFF	TGTGCCAGCAGTTCCACCGGGACAGCCAACACTGAAGCTTTCTTT
.	TRBD1	TRBV28	TRBJ2-7	15	CASSIPRQGPREQYF	TGTGCCAGCAGCATACCGCGACAGGGCCCTAGGGAGCAGTACTTC
.	.	TRBV19	TRBJ2-5	14	CASSTYQGLETQYF	TGTGCCAGTAGTACCTACCAGGGGTTGGAGACCCAGTACTTC
.	TRBD1	TRBV2	TRBJ1-4	16	CASSLPLDREDEKLFF	TGTGCCAGCAGCCTCCCACTTGACAGGGAGGATGAAAAACTGTTTTTT
.	TRBD2	TRBV11-3	TRBJ2-7	13	CASSASGNYEQYF	TGTGCCAGCAGCGCGAGCGGGAACTACGAGCAGTACTTC
.	TRBD2	TRBV11-3	TRBJ2-1	16	CASSARTSGRANEQFF	TGTGCCAGCAGCGCCCGGACTAGCGGGAGGGCCAATGAGCAGTTCTTC
.	.	TRBV6-5	TRBJ1-1	15	CASSYSIWEDTEAFF	TGTGCCAGCAGTTACTCGATTTGGGAGGACACTGAAGCTTTCTTT
many	TRBD1	TRBV30	TRBJ2-7	12	CAWVDRGREQYF	TGTGCCTGGGTGGACAGGGGAAGGGAGCAGTACTTC